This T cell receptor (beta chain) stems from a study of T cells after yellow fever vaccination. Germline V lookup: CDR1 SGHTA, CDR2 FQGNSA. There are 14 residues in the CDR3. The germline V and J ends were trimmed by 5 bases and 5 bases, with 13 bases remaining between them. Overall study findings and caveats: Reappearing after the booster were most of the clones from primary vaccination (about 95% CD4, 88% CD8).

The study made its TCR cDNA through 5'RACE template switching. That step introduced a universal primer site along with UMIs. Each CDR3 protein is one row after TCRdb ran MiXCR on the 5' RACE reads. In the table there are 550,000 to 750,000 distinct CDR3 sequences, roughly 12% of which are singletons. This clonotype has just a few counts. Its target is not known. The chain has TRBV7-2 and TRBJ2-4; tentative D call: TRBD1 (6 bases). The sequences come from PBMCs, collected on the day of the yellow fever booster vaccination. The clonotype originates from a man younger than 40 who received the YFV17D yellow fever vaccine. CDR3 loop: CASSRTGWENIQYF. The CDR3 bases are TGTGCCAGCAGCAGAACAGGGTGGGAAAACATTCAGTACTTC.